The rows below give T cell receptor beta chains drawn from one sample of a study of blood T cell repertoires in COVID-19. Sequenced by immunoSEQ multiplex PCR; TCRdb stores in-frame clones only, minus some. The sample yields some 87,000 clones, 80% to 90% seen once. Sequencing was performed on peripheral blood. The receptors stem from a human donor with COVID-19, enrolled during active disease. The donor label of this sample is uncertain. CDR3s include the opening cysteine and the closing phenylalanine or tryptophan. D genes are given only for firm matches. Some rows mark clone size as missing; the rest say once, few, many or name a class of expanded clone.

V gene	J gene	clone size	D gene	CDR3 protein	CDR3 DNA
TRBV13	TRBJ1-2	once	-	CASSLRGNYGYTF	TGTGCCAGCAGCCTAAGGGGAAACTATGGCTACACCTTC
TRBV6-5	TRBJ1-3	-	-	CASSSTVAGNTIYF	TGTGCCAGCAGTTCGACGGTAGCGGGAAACACCATATATTTT
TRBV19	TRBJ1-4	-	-	CASSIVARGNEKLFF	TGTGCCAGTAGTATAGTCGCACGGGGAAATGAAAAACTGTTTTTT
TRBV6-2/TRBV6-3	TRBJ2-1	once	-	CASSYGYSSYNEQFF	TGTGCCAGCAGTTACGGGTACAGCTCCTACAATGAGCAGTTCTTC
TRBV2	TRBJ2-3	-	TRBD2	CASSLAGVDTQYF	TGTGCCAGCAGTCTAGCGGGGGTAGATACGCAGTATTTT
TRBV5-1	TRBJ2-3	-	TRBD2	CASSSTGGTDTQYF	TGCGCCAGCAGCTCCACGGGGGGGACAGATACGCAGTATTTT
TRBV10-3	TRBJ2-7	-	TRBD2	CAISGGPGLGNYEQYF	TGTGCCATCAGTGGCGGTCCGGGACTAGGGAACTACGAGCAGTACTTC
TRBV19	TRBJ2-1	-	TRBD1	CASRTPGQVVDEQFF	TGTGCCAGTAGGACCCCGGGACAGGTAGTCGATGAGCAGTTCTTC
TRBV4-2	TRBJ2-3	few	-	CARWGGARGDTQYF	TGTGCCAGATGGGGGGGGGCCAGAGGAGATACGCAGTATTTT
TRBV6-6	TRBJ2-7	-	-	CASSSTGKTYEQYF	TGTGCCAGCAGTTCGACCGGGAAGACCTACGAGCAGTACTTC
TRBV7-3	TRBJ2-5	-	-	CASSRGNQETQYF	TGTGCCAGCAGCAGGGGGAACCAAGAGACCCAGTACTTC
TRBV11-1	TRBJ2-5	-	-	CASSLSESQETQYF	TGTGCCAGCAGCTTATCGGAGTCCCAAGAGACCCAGTACTTC
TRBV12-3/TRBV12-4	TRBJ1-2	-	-	CASTGLYYGYTF	TGTGCCAGCACGGGGTTATACTATGGCTACACCTTC
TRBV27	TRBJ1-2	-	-	CASRYHLSEATQNYGYTF	TGTGCCAGCAGGTACCACCTGTCCGAGGCGACGCAAAACTATGGCTACACCTTC
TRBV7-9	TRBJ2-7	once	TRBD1	CASSRHGQGSSYEQYF	TGTGCCAGCAGCCGGCACGGACAGGGCAGCTCCTACGAGCAGTACTTC
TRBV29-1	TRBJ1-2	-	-	CSVDLWRNGYTF	TGCAGCGTTGATCTATGGAGGAATGGCTACACCTTC
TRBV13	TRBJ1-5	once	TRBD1	CASSLGTGGGQPQHF	TGTGCCAGCAGCTTAGGCACAGGGGGCGGACAGCCCCAGCATTTT
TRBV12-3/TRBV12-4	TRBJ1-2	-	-	CASRGGFYGYTF	TGTGCCAGCAGGGGGGGTTTCTATGGCTACACCTTC
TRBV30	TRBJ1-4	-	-	CAWSSYSGNEKLFF	TGTGCCTGGAGTAGTTACAGCGGTAATGAAAAACTGTTTTTT
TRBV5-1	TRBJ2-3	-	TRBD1	CASSFTGATSDTQYF	TGCGCCAGCAGCTTCACAGGGGCGACGTCAGATACGCAGTATTTT
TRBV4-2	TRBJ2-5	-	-	CASSQAGVGRQETQYF	TGTGCCAGCAGCCAAGCTGGTGTGGGGAGGCAAGAGACCCAGTACTTC
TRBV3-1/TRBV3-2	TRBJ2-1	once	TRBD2	CASSHVGLAGVNEQFF	TGTGCCAGCAGCCATGTAGGACTAGCGGGAGTTAATGAGCAGTTCTTC
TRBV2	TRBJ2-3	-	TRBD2	CASSKGLAGGITDTQYF	TGTGCCAGCAGTAAAGGACTAGCGGGGGGGATCACAGATACGCAGTATTTT
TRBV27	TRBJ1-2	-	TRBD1	CASTAGGAHYGYTF	TGTGCCAGCACCGCAGGGGGCGCTCACTATGGCTACACCTTC
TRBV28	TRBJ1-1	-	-	CASSPEDRRYTEAFF	TGTGCCAGCAGTCCCGAAGACAGAAGATACACTGAAGCTTTCTTT
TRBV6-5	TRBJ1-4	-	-	CASSYSGLEKLFF	TGTGCCAGCAGTTACTCGGGGCTTGAAAAACTGTTTTTT
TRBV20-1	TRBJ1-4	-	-	CSGQRSEKLFF	TGCAGTGGGCAGAGGTCAGAAAAACTGTTTTTT
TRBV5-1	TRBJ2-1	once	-	CASSLRVGGQVSRGEQFF	TGCGCCAGCAGCTTGAGGGTCGGGGGTCAGGTTTCTAGGGGTGAGCAGTTCTTC
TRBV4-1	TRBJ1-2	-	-	CASSQDGRPSRRSNYGYTF	TGCGCCAGCAGCCAAGATGGCAGGCCCAGCCGCCGCTCGAACTATGGCTACACCTTC
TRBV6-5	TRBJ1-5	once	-	CASSTGGNGQPQHF	TGTGCCAGCAGTACGGGGGGGAATGGTCAGCCCCAGCATTTT
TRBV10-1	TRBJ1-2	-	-	CASIAGGPRYGYTF	TGCGCCAGCATTGCCGGCGGGCCCCGCTATGGCTACACCTTC
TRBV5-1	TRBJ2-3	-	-	CASSPGFTSTDTQYF	TGCGCCAGCAGCCCAGGGTTCACTAGCACAGATACGCAGTATTTT
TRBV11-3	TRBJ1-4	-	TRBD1	CASSLQTGGGEKLFF	TGTGCCAGCAGCTTACAAACAGGGGGAGGTGAAAAACTGTTTTTT
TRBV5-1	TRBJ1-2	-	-	CASSLIGGYGYTF	TGCGCCAGCAGCTTGATCGGCGGATATGGCTACACCTTC
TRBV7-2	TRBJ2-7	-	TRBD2	CASSLIRGGEQYF	TGTGCCAGCAGCTTAATACGGGGGGGCGAGCAGTACTTC
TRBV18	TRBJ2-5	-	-	CASSLASEDQETQYF	TGTGCCAGCTCACTGGCTAGCGAAGACCAAGAGACCCAGTACTTC
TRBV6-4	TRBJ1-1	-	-	CASSDSDRPTEAFF	TGTGCCAGCAGTGACTCGGACAGACCGACTGAAGCTTTCTTT
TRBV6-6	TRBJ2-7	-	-	CASSYSPGDNNYEQYF	TGTGCCAGCAGTTACTCGCCCGGGGACAACAACTACGAGCAGTACTTC
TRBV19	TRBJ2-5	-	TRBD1	CASSIVAGGRETQYF	TGTGCCAGTAGTATAGTCGCAGGGGGACGCGAGACCCAGTACTTC
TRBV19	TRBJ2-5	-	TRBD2	CASSGTSGRSETQYF	TGTGCCAGTAGTGGTACTAGCGGGAGGTCAGAGACCCAGTACTTC
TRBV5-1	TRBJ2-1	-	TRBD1	CASSPGQGGIDEQFF	TGCGCCAGCAGCCCCGGACAGGGGGGGATCGATGAGCAGTTCTTC
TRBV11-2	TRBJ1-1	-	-	CASSSAGLNTEAFF	TGTGCCAGCAGCTCAGCAGGCCTGAACACTGAAGCTTTCTTT
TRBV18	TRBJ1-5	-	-	CASSPMEGSNQPQHF	TGTGCCAGCTCACCTATGGAGGGTAGCAATCAGCCCCAGCATTTT
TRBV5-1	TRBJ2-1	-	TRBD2	CASSSGLAGINEQFF	TGCGCCAGCAGCTCAGGACTAGCGGGTATCAATGAGCAGTTCTTC
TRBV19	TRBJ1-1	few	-	CASSSTPGGKLRGNTEAFF	TGTGCCAGTAGTTCCACCCCGGGGGGGAAACTTCGAGGGAACACTGAAGCTTTCTTT
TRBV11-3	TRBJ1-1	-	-	CASTRAGHTEAFF	TGTGCCAGCACCCGGGCGGGGCACACTGAAGCTTTCTTT
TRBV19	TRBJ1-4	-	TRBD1	CASTPAGTEYEKLFF	TGTGCCAGTACCCCCGCCGGGACAGAGTATGAAAAACTGTTTTTT
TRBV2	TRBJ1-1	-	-	CASSVGQTQVEAFF	TGTGCCAGCAGTGTGGGGCAGACTCAAGTTGAAGCTTTCTTT
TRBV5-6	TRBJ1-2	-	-	CASSLGRVNYGYTF	TGTGCCAGCAGCCTGGGCAGGGTGAACTATGGCTACACCTTC
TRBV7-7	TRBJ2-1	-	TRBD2	CASSLAGARAKFF	TGTGCTAGCAGCTTAGCGGGAGCTAGAGCGAAGTTCTTC
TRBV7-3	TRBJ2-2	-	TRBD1	CASSVSGGNTGELFF	TGTGCCAGCAGTGTTTCAGGGGGGAACACCGGGGAGCTGTTTTTT
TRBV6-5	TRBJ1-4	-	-	CAIQGGLANEKLFF	TGTGCCATACAAGGGGGTTTAGCTAATGAAAAACTGTTTTTT
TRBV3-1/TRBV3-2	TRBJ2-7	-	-	CASSQGGTRDFLF	TGTGCCAGCAGCCAAGGGGGGACTCGGGACTTTCTCTTC
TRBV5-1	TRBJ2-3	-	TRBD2	CASSSGLAGGEFTDTQYF	TGCGCCAGCAGCTCGGGACTAGCGGGGGGTGAATTCACAGATACGCAGTATTTT
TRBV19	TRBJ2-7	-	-	CASSTDSYSYEQYF	TGTGCCAGTAGTACTGACTCTTACTCCTACGAGCAGTACTTC
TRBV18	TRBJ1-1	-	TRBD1	CASSLQGDTEAFF	TGTGCCAGCTCACTCCAGGGGGACACTGAAGCTTTCTTT
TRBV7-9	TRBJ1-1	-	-	CASSLVGGDTEAFF	TGTGCCAGCAGCTTAGTCGGGGGGGACACTGAAGCTTTCTTT
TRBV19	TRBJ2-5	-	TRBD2	CASSIDRGLAVQETQYF	TGTGCCAGTAGTATAGATCGGGGACTAGCGGTCCAAGAGACCCAGTACTTC
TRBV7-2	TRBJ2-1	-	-	CASSLLAAGEQFF	TGTGCCAGCAGCTTACTCGCAGCGGGTGAGCAGTTCTTC
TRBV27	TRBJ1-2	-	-	CASSFTGMDGYTF	TGTGCCAGCAGTTTTACAGGGATGGATGGCTACACCTTC